This T cell receptor beta chain was captured in a study of CD8 T cells in Susac syndrome. About this clonotype: The target antigen is unknown.

RNA was extracted with the RNeasy kit, and a quantity of about 0.5 to 1 ug was reverse transcribed using random hexamers. Each CDR3 protein is one row after TCRdb ran MiXCR on the immunoSEQ multiplex PCR reads. This sample has some 110,000 distinct CDR3 sequences, with approximately 93% found just once. Trimming pared 7 bases from V and 5 bases from J, leaving 18 bases between. The CDR3 spans 13 residues. Germline V gene sequence: CDR1 SQVTM, CDR2 ANQGSEA. Broader study findings: The study found that Susac CD8+ clonal expansion peaked in TEMRA cells and active patients. Several Susac-specific public clones appeared in CD8+ TEMRA repertoires, and around 16 in total CD8+ repertoires.

The V and J genes are TRBV29-1 and TRBJ2-7, with D possibly matching TRBD2 (5 bases). This sequence originates from a human donor with Susac syndrome. What was sequenced was CD8+ T cells from PBMCs. The CDR3 loop reads CSGIVGGGNEQYF. The CDR3 region has the DNA TGCAGCGGGATTGTAGGAGGTGGGAACGAGCAGTACTTC.